In its sample, the clone carrying this T cell receptor (beta chain) ranks as medium-sized (0.01 to 0.1%). Its antigen is not identified. This specimen comes from a study of early T cells in non-severe SARS-CoV-2 infection. For the study at large: Investigators sequenced bulk RNA drawn from unsorted whole blood, and chains remained unpaired. General study results and limits: VDJdb-based matching was biased toward anti-spike CD8 responses and missed private and CD4 specificities.

Germline V lookup: CDR1 SGHKS, CDR2 YYEKEE (reference sequence). This CDR3 is 16 amino acids long. V lost 5 bases to trimming and J lost 0 bases, with 12 bases between them. Each cDNA molecule carried a unique molecular identifier. Each CDR3 protein is one row after TCRdb ran MiXCR on the 5' RACE reads. The repertoire consists of about 30,000 distinct CDR3 sequences, with approximately 6.3% occurring once and the leading ten covering about a third. The source material was whole blood. V gene TRBV5-5 combines with J gene TRBJ1-6; the D is unclear. This sequence originates from an adult who was a healthcare worker with PCR-confirmed SARS-CoV-2 infection or an uninfected control (not recorded which). CDR3 in DNA: TGTGCCAGCAGGACGGGGTCGTACTCCTATAATTCACCCCTCCACTTT. It is translated as CASRTGSYSYNSPLHF.